This T cell receptor (beta chain) appears in the sequencing data of a study of CD8+ T cells in alopecia areata. Findings and caveats of the study: TCR sharing was clearer in mice than between patients, perhaps partly owing to patient HLA diversity. Normal scalp showed lower clonality than lesional scalp, especially alopecia totalis/universalis. Sequencing of scalp samples also captures resident alphabeta T cells of normal skin.

In the case of this clone: What it recognizes is unknown.

This CDR3 is built from 18 residues. CDR1 SGHRS and CDR2 YFSETQ come from the germline V gene. The trim removed 4 bases at V and 1 base at J, leaving 11 bases unmatched. As the sequencing template, cDNA was produced by extracting RNA and reverse transcribing it. Data came from immunoSEQ multiplex PCR; TCRdb stores just in-frame clones and leaves some out. This repertoire shows 110,000 to 150,000 clones, 62% found once; its top ten account for about 40%. The chain is built from TRBV5-1 and TRBJ2-2; TRBD2 agrees at 9 bases. This sequence was found in a human donor in good health. Sequences were obtained from CD8+ T cells sorted from blood. This CDR3 reads CASSPTLRSGRNTGELFF. Written as DNA, the CDR3 is TGCGCCAGCAGCCCGACACTCCGTAGCGGGAGGAACACCGGGGAGCTGTTTTTT.